The entry below describes one TCR beta chain. Its antigen is as yet unknown. This sample was included in a study of shared clonotypes between healthy human individuals. The repertoire was sequenced with immunoSEQ multiplex PCR; TCRdb's copy has only in-frame clones and lacks some. Here the sample spans around 2,000,000 clones, 93% being singletons. Naive CD8 cells comprised CD45RO-negative, CCR7-positively selected cells, excluding terminally differentiated effector memory CD45RA+ cells. Adult Caucasians living in Nashville, Tennessee made up all of the donors. Study results and limitations: Even with large depth, rarefaction showed that sorted-subset sequencing was incomplete. A small donor pool kept down the genetic and exposure-history diversity that was represented. Clonotypes shared by all four donors outscored non-shared clonotypes in generation probability.

CDR1 SGHTA and CDR2 FQGNSA come from the germline V gene. V was trimmed by 5 bases and J by 2 bases, leaving 19 bases between them. CDR3 length: 16 residues. V is TRBV7-2 and J is TRBJ2-7; no clear D gene. Sequencing input: naive CD8+ T cells from PBMCs. The sequence was obtained from a man in his late teens or twenties in good health. Some clones in this sample may be carry-over from other donors' samples. The CDR3 DNA follows: TGTGCCAGCAGCCACTTAGCTCCCAGTTTGCCCTACGAGCAGTACTTC. It encodes CASSHLAPSLPYEQYF.